These T cell receptor beta chains were read from a single sample in a study of blood T cell repertoires in COVID-19. Data came from immunoSEQ multiplex PCR; TCRdb stores just in-frame clones and leaves some out. The table records roughly 92,000 clones, approximately 80% of them present only once. The specimen sequenced was peripheral blood. The receptors stem from a woman older than 75 with active or convalescent COVID-19. Both conserved end residues are part of each CDR3. Each record gives: clone size, V gene, D gene, J gene, CDR3 protein, CDR3 DNA. D genes are given only for firm matches. Rows give clone size only sometimes, using once, few, many, or a class for an expanded clone.

>-|TRBV10-3|TRBD2|TRBJ2-3
CAISESGARLAGSTDTQYF
TGTGCCATCAGTGAGTCAGGGGCCCGACTAGCGGGTAGCACAGATACGCAGTATTTT
>-|TRBV18|-|TRBJ1-1
CASSPNQGYTEAFF
TGTGCCAGCTCACCAAATCAGGGCTACACTGAAGCTTTCTTT
>-|TRBV4-3|TRBD2|TRBJ2-3
CASSQDGRGGLDTQYF
TGCGCCAGCAGCCAAGACGGACGGGGGGGCCTGGATACGCAGTATTTT
>-|TRBV5-8|-|TRBJ1-5
CASCPSRNSNQPQHF
TGTGCCAGCTGCCCGAGCAGGAATAGCAATCAGCCCCAGCATTTT
>-|TRBV12-3/TRBV12-4|TRBD1|TRBJ1-1
CASSSGGYLAFF
TGTGCCAGCAGCTCAGGGGGGTATCTGGCTTTCTTT
>-|TRBV9|-|TRBJ2-5
CASSVGTVGETQYF
TGTGCCAGCAGCGTAGGGACAGTAGGGGAGACCCAGTACTTC
>-|TRBV11-3|TRBD2|TRBJ2-1
CASSGGTTYNEQFF
TGTGCCAGCAGCGGCGGGACTACCTACAATGAGCAGTTCTTC
>-|TRBV5-4|TRBD1|TRBJ1-1
CASSLTGGITEAFF
TGTGCCAGCAGCTTGACAGGGGGCATCACTGAAGCTTTCTTT
>-|TRBV28|TRBD1|TRBJ1-1
CASNDRGWTEAFF
TGTGCCAGCAACGACAGGGGGTGGACTGAAGCTTTCTTT
>-|TRBV20-1|-|TRBJ1-1
CSASGGGEHTEAFF
TGCAGTGCTAGTGGTGGGGGGGAGCACACTGAAGCTTTCTTT
>-|TRBV5-1|TRBD2|TRBJ2-1
CASSTVSGLAGHNEQFF
TGCGCCAGCTCCACCGTGTCTGGACTAGCGGGCCACAATGAGCAGTTCTTC
>-|TRBV4-2|-|TRBJ2-3
CASSPTVGGPTDTQYF
TGTGCCAGCAGCCCGACAGTGGGAGGACCCACAGATACGCAGTATTTT
>-|TRBV11-1|-|TRBJ1-3
CASSSSLDSGNTIYF
TGTGCCAGCAGCTCTAGCCTTGACTCTGGAAACACCATATATTTT
>once|TRBV12-5|-|TRBJ2-2
CASADGRNRANTGELFF
TGTGCTAGTGCCGATGGGAGGAACCGGGCGAACACCGGGGAGCTGTTTTTT
>-|TRBV10-2|TRBD2|TRBJ2-1
CASRNPPDRGSGFF
TGCGCCAGCAGAAACCCCCCTGACCGCGGGAGTGGGTTCTTC
>-|TRBV7-9|TRBD2|TRBJ2-5
CASSLGGTIKTQYF
TGTGCCAGCAGCTTAGGGGGGACTATTAAGACCCAGTACTTC
>once|TRBV9|-|TRBJ2-5
CASSAKAAGQETQYF
TGTGCCAGCAGCGCCAAAGCAGCGGGCCAAGAGACCCAGTACTTC
>-|TRBV28|-|TRBJ1-5
CASSLGKLAGNQPQHF
TGTGCCAGCAGTTTGGGCAAGCTCGCAGGCAATCAGCCCCAGCATTTT
>-|TRBV15|-|TRBJ1-2
CATSRDRGDLYGYTF
TGTGCCACCAGCAGAGACAGGGGCGACCTCTATGGCTACACCTTC
>few|TRBV6-4|-|TRBJ2-6
CASSESPLAGANVLTF
TGTGCCAGCAGTGAAAGTCCGCTAGCTGGGGCCAACGTCCTGACTTTC
>-|TRBV7-2|-|TRBJ1-3
CASSLGTSSGNTIYF
TGTGCCAGCAGCTTAGGGACAAGCTCTGGAAACACCATATATTTT
>-|TRBV19|-|TRBJ2-2
CASSHRANTGELFF
TGTGCCAGTAGTCACAGGGCCAACACCGGGGAGCTGTTTTTT
>-|TRBV5-1|-|TRBJ2-7
CASSPSYLYEQYF
TGCGCCAGCAGCCCCTCCTACCTTTACGAGCAGTACTTC
>-|TRBV28|-|TRBJ2-1
CASSLFASYNEQFF
TGTGCCAGCAGTTTGTTTGCTAGCTACAATGAGCAGTTCTTC
>-|TRBV27|TRBD1|TRBJ2-7
CASSLSRDRALYF
TGTGCCAGCAGTTTATCCCGGGACAGGGCCCTGTACTTC
>-|TRBV28|TRBD2|TRBJ2-7
CASSLFPSGGYEQYF
TGTGCCAGCAGTTTATTCCCTAGCGGGGGCTACGAGCAGTACTTC
>-|TRBV5-1|TRBD1|TRBJ1-2
CASSYDRGYGYTF
TGCGCCAGCAGCTATGACAGGGGCTATGGCTACACCTTC
>-|TRBV9|TRBD2|TRBJ2-7
CASSTGVAGGKQYF
TGTGCCAGCAGCACCGGGGTAGCGGGGGGCAAGCAGTACTTC
>few|TRBV5-1|-|TRBJ1-5
CASSLEGVGNQPQHF
TGCGCCAGCAGCTTAGAAGGGGTTGGCAATCAGCCCCAGCATTTT
>-|TRBV5-1|TRBD2|TRBJ2-1
CASSRLATGQADNEQFF
TGCGCCAGCAGCCGACTAGCCACGGGGCAGGCGGACAATGAGCAGTTCTTC
>few|TRBV19|TRBD1|TRBJ2-1
CASSIRGGAFGNEQFF
TGTGCCAGTAGTATTAGAGGGGGCGCGTTTGGGAATGAGCAGTTCTTC
>once|TRBV28|-|TRBJ1-2
CASSLDNRYGYTF
TGTGCCAGCAGTTTAGACAATCGTTATGGCTACACCTTC
>-|TRBV5-4|TRBD1|TRBJ2-7
CASSLDRGYEQYF
TGTGCCAGCAGCTTGGACAGGGGCTACGAGCAGTACTTC
>-|TRBV5-1|-|TRBJ1-1
CASSSSGENTEAFF
TGCGCCAGCAGCTCCTCCGGGGAGAACACTGAAGCTTTCTTT
>-|TRBV5-1|TRBD2|TRBJ2-1
CASSLSGRAVDEQFF
TGCGCCAGCAGCCTAAGCGGGAGGGCCGTCGATGAGCAGTTCTTC
>-|TRBV5-1|-|TRBJ2-3
CASRAVGTDTQYF
TGCGCCAGCAGGGCGGTCGGCACAGATACGCAGTATTTT
>-|TRBV5-5|-|TRBJ2-3
CASSGPTDTQYF
TGTGCCAGCAGCGGCCCAACAGATACGCAGTATTTT
>-|TRBV29-1|TRBD1|TRBJ1-1
CSGGQGANTEAFF
TGCAGCGGAGGCCAGGGGGCGAACACTGAAGCTTTCTTT
>-|TRBV6-5|-|TRBJ1-1
CASRDNLGGNTEAFF
TGTGCCAGCAGGGACAATCTCGGGGGGAACACTGAAGCTTTCTTT
>-|TRBV15|-|TRBJ1-1
CATSRETGRNTEAFF
TGTGCCACCAGCAGAGAGACGGGAAGGAACACTGAAGCTTTCTTT
>few|TRBV5-6|TRBD2|TRBJ2-3
CASSLTLAVTDTQYF
TGTGCCAGCAGCTTGACACTAGCGGTCACAGATACGCAGTATTTT
>-|TRBV28|-|TRBJ1-4
CASSSGAGGSEKLFF
TGTGCCAGCAGTTCCGGTGCGGGGGGGAGTGAAAAACTGTTTTTT
>-|TRBV5-1|-|TRBJ1-6
CASSSRLDNSPLHF
TGCGCCAGCAGCAGCAGGTTGGATAATTCACCCCTCCACTTT
>-|TRBV6-5|-|TRBJ2-1
CASSSGVLYNEQFF
TGTGCCAGCAGTTCCGGGGTTCTTTACAATGAGCAGTTCTTC
>-|TRBV4-1|TRBD1|TRBJ2-5
CASSQDRTGPAETQYF
TGCGCCAGCAGCCAAGATAGGACAGGACCAGCGGAGACCCAGTACTTC
>once|TRBV9|TRBD2|TRBJ2-3
CASSPLGRGGTDTQYF
TGTGCCAGCAGCCCGCTTGGGAGGGGTGGAACAGATACGCAGTATTTT
>-|TRBV4-1|-|TRBJ1-2
CASSQVIGEGYGYTF
TGCGCCAGCAGCCAAGTAATAGGGGAAGGATACGGCTACACCTTC
>-|TRBV2|TRBD2|TRBJ2-5
CASSEARGGRWTQYF
TGTGCCAGCAGTGAAGCACGGGGGGGACGGTGGACCCAGTACTTC
>-|TRBV18|-|TRBJ1-5
CASSPPGAGQPQHF
TGTGCCAGCTCACCACCAGGGGCAGGTCAGCCCCAGCATTTT
>-|TRBV9|-|TRBJ2-2
CASSVGVNGELFF
TGTGCCAGCAGCGTAGGAGTCAACGGGGAGCTGTTTTTT
>-|TRBV28|-|TRBJ1-2
CASSPLGGGYTF
TGTGCCAGCAGTCCCTTGGGGGGTGGCTACACCTTC
>-|TRBV28|-|TRBJ1-6
CASSLWRINSPLHF
TGTGCCAGCAGTTTATGGCGGATTAATTCACCCCTCCACTTT
>few|TRBV5-1|TRBD2|TRBJ2-7
CASSPLAGGSYEQYF
TGCGCCAGCAGCCCTCTGGCGGGAGGAAGCTACGAGCAGTACTTC